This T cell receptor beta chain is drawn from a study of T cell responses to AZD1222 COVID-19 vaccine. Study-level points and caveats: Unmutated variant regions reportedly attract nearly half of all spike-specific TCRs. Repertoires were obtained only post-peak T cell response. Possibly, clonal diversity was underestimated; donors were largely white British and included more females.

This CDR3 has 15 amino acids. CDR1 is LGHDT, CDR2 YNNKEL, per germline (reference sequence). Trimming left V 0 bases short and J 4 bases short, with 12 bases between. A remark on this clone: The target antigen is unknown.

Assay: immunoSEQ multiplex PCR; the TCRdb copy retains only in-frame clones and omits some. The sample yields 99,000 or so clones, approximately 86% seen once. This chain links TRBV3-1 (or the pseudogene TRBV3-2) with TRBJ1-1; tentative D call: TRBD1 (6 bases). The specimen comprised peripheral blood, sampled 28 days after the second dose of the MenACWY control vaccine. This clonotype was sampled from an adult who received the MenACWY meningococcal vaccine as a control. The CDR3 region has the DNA TGTGCCAGCAGCCAAGAGGCGGGGGCGGGCACTGAAGCTTTCTTT. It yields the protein CASSQEAGAGTEAFF.